This T cell receptor beta chain appears in the sequencing data of a study of technical replicates of blood from several donors. This CDR3 spans 11 amino acids. The germline V and J ends were trimmed by 5 bases and 3 bases, with 5 bases remaining between them. Germline loops: CDR1 SGHAT, CDR2 FQNNGV. TCRdb's copy holds only in-frame clones and misses some; the assay was immunoSEQ multiplex PCR. This repertoire shows some 77,000 clones, approximately 96% found once; its top ten account for 0.3% to 0.35%. The chain recombines TRBV11-2 with TRBJ2-7; the D is unclear. Sample: T cells isolated from PBMCs. The TCR sequence derives from a human donor in good health. Here the CDR3 reads CASSPNYEQYF. In DNA, the CDR3 is TGTGCCAGCAGCCCAAACTACGAGCAGTACTTC.